The rows below give T cell receptor beta chains drawn from one sample of a study of long-term antiretroviral therapy in people with HIV. Assay used: immunoSEQ multiplex PCR; TCRdb lists only in-frame clones, some missing. The sample contains about 35,000 clones, about four fifths of which appear only once. The sample in question was unsorted PBMCs, obtained 3 years after starting antiretroviral therapy. These receptors were collected from a middle-aged man with HIV. Each CDR3 is given with its conserved first and last residue. D genes are given only for firm matches. Size tells how often a clone was seen (once, few, many) or the class of an expanded clone, and some rows leave it out.

abundance	d_gene	v_gene	len	j_gene	CDR3aa	CDR3nt
few	NA	TRBV27	15	TRBJ2-3	CASSLTVVGTDTQYF	TGTGCCAGCAGTTTGACAGTAGTAGGCACAGATACGCAGTATTTT
few	NA	TRBV2	12	TRBJ1-5	CASTTGNQPQHF	TGTGCCAGCACGACAGGCAATCAGCCCCAGCATTTT
NA	TRBD1	TRBV19	17	TRBJ2-7	CASSLRTGGYGSYEQYF	TGTGCCAGTAGTCTCCGGACAGGGGGCTATGGATCCTACGAGCAGTACTTC
NA	TRBD2	TRBV27	15	TRBJ2-1	CASSLSVLANNEQFF	TGTGCCAGCAGTTTATCGGTACTAGCGAACAATGAGCAGTTCTTC
NA	NA	TRBV6-5	13	TRBJ1-4	CASTKRTGEKLFF	TGTGCCAGCACGAAGAGGACGGGGGAAAAACTGTTTTTT
NA	TRBD1	TRBV6-5	15	TRBJ1-2	CASSYDGTGIYGYTF	TGTGCCAGCAGTTACGACGGGACAGGGATCTATGGCTACACCTTC
NA	TRBD1	TRBV27	15	TRBJ2-7	CASSSRTGVKYEQYF	TGTGCCAGCAGTTCCAGGACAGGGGTGAAGTACGAGCAGTACTTC
NA	NA	TRBV19	15	TRBJ1-1	CASSRRDRRYTEAFF	TGTGCCAGTAGTAGACGAGACCGCCGATACACTGAAGCTTTCTTT
NA	NA	TRBV5-1	13	TRBJ1-2	CASSPDANYGYTF	TGCGCCAGCAGTCCGGATGCTAACTATGGCTACACCTTC
NA	TRBD1	TRBV5-1	11	TRBJ1-1	CASSLTGEAFF	TGCGCCAGCAGCTTGACAGGGGAGGCTTTCTTT
NA	NA	TRBV4-3	15	TRBJ2-7	CASSRELRGSYEQYF	TGCGCCAGCAGCCGGGAGTTGCGGGGCTCCTACGAGCAGTACTTC
once	TRBD1	TRBV19	12	TRBJ1-5	CASGQGHQPQHF	TGTGCCAGCGGACAGGGGCATCAGCCCCAGCATTTT
NA	TRBD1	TRBV9	15	TRBJ2-3	CASSKGTGVTDTQYF	TGTGCCAGCAGCAAAGGGACAGGGGTTACAGATACGCAGTATTTT
once	NA	TRBV6-5	13	TRBJ1-4	CASSRTRWEKLFF	TGTGCCAGCAGCCGGACCAGGTGGGAAAAACTGTTTTTT
NA	NA	TRBV16	13	TRBJ1-5	CASSPWTNQPQHF	TGTGCCAGCAGCCCGTGGACCAATCAGCCCCAGCATTTT
NA	NA	TRBV25-1	16	TRBJ2-1	CASSEFGAGSYNEQFF	TGTGCCAGCAGTGAATTTGGGGCTGGCTCCTACAATGAGCAGTTCTTC
NA	NA	TRBV7-8	14	TRBJ2-7	CASSLGTGIYEQYF	TGTGCCAGCAGCTTAGGAACAGGGATCTACGAGCAGTACTTC
NA	NA	TRBV5-1	15	TRBJ2-5	CASSYSGATQETQYF	TGCGCCAGCAGTTATTCGGGGGCCACCCAAGAGACCCAGTACTTC
NA	NA	TRBV15	15	TRBJ2-7	CATSRAPHNPYEQYF	TGTGCCACCAGCAGAGCCCCCCACAATCCCTACGAGCAGTACTTC
few	NA	TRBV25-1	16	TRBJ1-6	CASSELDIGPNSPLHF	TGTGCCAGCAGTGAATTGGACATAGGGCCTAATTCACCCCTCCACTTT
NA	TRBD1	TRBV4-3	17	TRBJ2-5	CASSQGLPGQLQETQYF	TGCGCCAGCAGCCAAGGGCTACCGGGACAGCTCCAAGAGACCCAGTACTTC
few	NA	TRBV6-1	14	TRBJ2-7	CASSVVRSSYEQYF	TGTGCCAGCAGTGTTGTCAGAAGCTCCTACGAGCAGTACTTC
NA	NA	TRBV5-1	13	TRBJ2-5	CASSLSPLETQYF	TGCGCCAGCAGCTTATCCCCACTGGAGACCCAGTACTTC
NA	NA	TRBV7-2	15	TRBJ1-2	CASSLGAGANYGYTF	TGTGCCAGCAGCTTAGGGGCAGGGGCTAACTATGGCTACACCTTC